The 11 T cell receptor beta chains given below trace back to one sample, sequenced in a study of T cells in Graves' hyperthyroidism and ophthalmopathy. The CDR3 regions of TCR beta were amplified from RNA transcripts. HTBI primers drove first-round RT-PCR of the TCR CDR3. TCRdb reprocessed the multiplex PCR reads via MiXCR and lists one record per CDR3 protein. The sample carries approximately 380,000 distinct CDR3 sequences, approximately 17% recorded once. The sample was blood. These receptors were taken from a man aged 18 to 30 with Graves' ophthalmopathy.

The rearrangement links TRBV15 to TRBJ2-3; 9 positions match TRBD1. Looked up from germline, CDR1 is LNHNV and CDR2 is YYDKDF (reference sequence). V shed 0 bases and J 10 bases; nucleotides not matched to a gene: 5. The CDR3 runs to 14 residues. CDR3: CATSREGGQGAQYF. The DNA for the CDR3 is TGTGCCACCAGCAGAGAAGGGGGACAGGGAGCGCAGTATTTT. Complete variable domain (other parts from reference TRBV15 and TRBJ2-3): DAMVIQNPRYQVTQFGKPVTLSCSQTLNHNVMYWYQQKSSQAPKLLFHYYDKDFNNEADTPDNFQSRRPNTSFCFLDIRSPGLGDTAMYLCATSREGGQGAQYFGPGTRLTVL.

The table lists this clonotype with many counts. The V and J genes are TRBV6-1 and TRBJ2-1; 12 bases match TRBD2. CDR1 and CDR2 from the germline V gene are MNHNS and SASEGT. This CDR3 spans 15 amino acids. With V trimmed by 7 bases and J by 2 bases, 3 bases remained unmatched. The CDR3 region has the DNA TGTGCCAGCAACCTAGCGGGGGGGGCCTACAATGAGCAGTTCTTC. It specifies CASNLAGGAYNEQFF.

This clonotype has more than one count but fewer than ten. The chain couples TRBV9 to TRBJ2-2; 10 nucleotides match TRBD2. Losses at the gene ends were 1 base for V and 1 base for J; bases not matched to a gene: 4. This CDR3 contains 17 residues. Germline V gene lookup returns CDR1 SGDLS and CDR2 YYNGEE. CDR3 nucleotide sequence: TGTGCCAGCAGCGTAATAGCGGGGGGCCAGAACACCGGGGAGCTGTTTTTT. Encoded protein: CASSVIAGGQNTGELFF.

A few counts support this clonotype. This chain connects TRBV20-1 to TRBJ2-7; 7 bases align to TRBD1. This CDR3 contains 13 residues. Trimming cost V 5 bases and J 0 bases; bases outside gene matches: 4. Germline lookup yields CDR1 DFQATT and CDR2 SNEGSKA (reference sequence). Written as DNA, the CDR3 is TGCAGTGCTTCGGGACAGTTCTCCTACGAGCAGTACTTC. As protein: CSASGQFSYEQYF.

V is TRBV7-2 and J is TRBJ2-7, with 7 positions matching TRBD2. The germline gives CDR1 SGHTA, CDR2 FQGNSA. With V trimmed by 4 bases and J by 2 bases, 5 bases remained unmatched. The CDR3 is 14 residues long. The CDR3 coding sequence is TGTGCCAGCAGCTCAGCGGGGCGAACCTACGAGCAGTACTTC. Its protein product is CASSSAGRTYEQYF.

This clonotype was counted ten times or more. As DNA, the CDR3 is TGTGCCAGCAGTAGACAGGGTCGAACTGAAGCTTTCTTT. This encodes CASSRQGRTEAFF. This rearrangement joins TRBV12-3 or TRBV12-4 to TRBJ1-1; 7 bases match TRBD1. This CDR3 comprises 13 residues. J lost 5 bases, V lost 5 bases, and 5 bases had no gene match.

This clonotype was picked up a small number of times. The gene calls are TRBV5-8 and TRBJ2-3, with 7 bases identical to TRBD1. V lost 4 bases to trimming and J lost 7 bases; unmatched junction nucleotides: 15. From germline, CDR1 is SGHTS and CDR2 YDEGEE. The CDR3 has 16 residues. This CDR3 reads CASSRRTGRDLHTQYF. CDR3 DNA: TGTGCCAGCAGCAGACGGACAGGAAGGGATCTGCATACGCAGTATTTT.

Ten or more counts support this clonotype. V usage is TRBV3-1 and J usage is TRBJ1-2, with D maybe TRBD1 (5 bases). There are 15 residues in the CDR3. V was shortened by 2 bases and J by 8 bases, with 18 bases between the two germline ends. The germline gives CDR1 LGHDT, CDR2 YNNKEL (reference sequence). Here the CDR3 DNA reads TGTGCCAGCAGCCAATATCAACGGGGCGCGGGGGGCTACACCTTC. Translation: CASSQYQRGAGGYTF. The full variable domain, in which reference TRBV3-1 and TRBJ1-2 provide the parts outside the CDR3, is DTAVSQTPKYLVTQMGNDKSIKCEQNLGHDTMYWYKQDSKKFLKIMFSYNNKELIINETVPNRFSPKSPDKAHLNLHINSLELGDSAVYFCASSQYQRGAGGYTFGSGTRLTVV.

This clonotype was counted ten times or more. This chain's CDR3 is CSVGAYNEQFF. CDR3 DNA: TGCAGTGTGGGGGCGTACAATGAGCAGTTCTTC. The chain links TRBV20-1 to TRBJ2-1, with D possibly being TRBD1 (6 bases). Germline CDR1 is DFQATT and CDR2 is SNEGSKA (reference sequence). V was clipped by 7 bases and J by 4 bases, with 8 bases between them. The length of the CDR3 is 11 residues.

This clonotype came up many times. This chain connects TRBV6-1 to TRBJ2-5; TRBD1 agrees at 7 bases. Germline V gene lookup returns CDR1 MNHNS and CDR2 SASEGT. J lost 5 bases, V lost 3 bases, and 12 bases had no gene match. The length of the CDR3 is 16 residues. The CDR3 bases are TGTGCCAGCAGTGATATAGCCCGACAGGGTAGGGAGACCCAGTACTTC. Its translation is CASSDIARQGRETQYF.

This clonotype was detected ten times or more. The rearrangement links TRBV13 to TRBJ2-7; possible D gene TRBD2, 6 bases. The germline V gene has CDR1 PRHDT and CDR2 FYEKMQ (reference sequence). CDR3 size: 15 residues. Trimming left V 3 bases short and J 2 bases short, with 14 bases between. The chain's CDR3 is CASSFAGGTTYEQYF. Written as DNA, the CDR3 is TGTGCCAGCAGCTTTGCCGGGGGTACTACCTACGAGCAGTACTTC.